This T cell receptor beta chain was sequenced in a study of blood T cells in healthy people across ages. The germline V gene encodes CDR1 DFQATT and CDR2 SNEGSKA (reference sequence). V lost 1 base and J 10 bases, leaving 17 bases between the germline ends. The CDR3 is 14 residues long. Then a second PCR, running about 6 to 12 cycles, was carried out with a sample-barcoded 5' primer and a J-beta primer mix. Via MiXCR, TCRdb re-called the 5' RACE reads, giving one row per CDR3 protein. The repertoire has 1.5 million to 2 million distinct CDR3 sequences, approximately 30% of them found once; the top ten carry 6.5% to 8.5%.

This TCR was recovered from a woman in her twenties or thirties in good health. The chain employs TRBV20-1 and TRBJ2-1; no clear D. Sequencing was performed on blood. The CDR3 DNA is TGCAGTGCTAGAGGCTGGCAGAGTCTTGGGGAGCAGTTCTTC. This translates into CSARGWQSLGEQFF.